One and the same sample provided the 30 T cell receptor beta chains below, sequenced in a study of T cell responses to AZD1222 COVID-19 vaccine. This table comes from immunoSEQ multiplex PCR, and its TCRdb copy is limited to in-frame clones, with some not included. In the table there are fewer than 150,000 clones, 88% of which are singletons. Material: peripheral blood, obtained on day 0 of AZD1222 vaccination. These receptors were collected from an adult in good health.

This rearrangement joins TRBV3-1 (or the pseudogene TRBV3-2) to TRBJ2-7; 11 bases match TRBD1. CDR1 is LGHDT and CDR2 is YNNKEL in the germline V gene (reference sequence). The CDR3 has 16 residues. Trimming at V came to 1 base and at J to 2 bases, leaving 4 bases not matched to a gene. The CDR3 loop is CASSQGGTGGPYEQYF. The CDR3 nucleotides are TGTGCCAGCAGCCAAGGCGGGACAGGGGGACCCTACGAGCAGTACTTC.

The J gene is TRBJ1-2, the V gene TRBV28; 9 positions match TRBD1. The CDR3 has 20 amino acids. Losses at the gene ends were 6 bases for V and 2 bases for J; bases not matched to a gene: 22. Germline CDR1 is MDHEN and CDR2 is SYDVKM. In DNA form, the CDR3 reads TGTGCCAGCAGGGTAGACGGACAGGGGAATTTTGGTGATACGAACTATGGCTACACCTTC. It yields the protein CASRVDGQGNFGDTNYGYTF.

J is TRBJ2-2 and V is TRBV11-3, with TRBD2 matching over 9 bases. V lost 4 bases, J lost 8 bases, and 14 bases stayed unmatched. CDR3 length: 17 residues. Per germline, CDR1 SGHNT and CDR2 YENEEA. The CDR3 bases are TGTGCCAGCAGCTCTCCGGGGGCGGGAGGGCCAGTAGGGGAGCTGTTTTTT. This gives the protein CASSSPGAGGPVGELFF.

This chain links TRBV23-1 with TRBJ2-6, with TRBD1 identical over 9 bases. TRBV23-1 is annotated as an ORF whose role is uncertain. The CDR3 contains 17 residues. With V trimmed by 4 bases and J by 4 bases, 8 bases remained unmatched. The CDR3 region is CASSRDRVSSGANVLTF. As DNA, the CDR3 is TGCGCCAGCAGTCGGGACAGGGTATCTTCCGGGGCCAACGTCCTGACTTTC.

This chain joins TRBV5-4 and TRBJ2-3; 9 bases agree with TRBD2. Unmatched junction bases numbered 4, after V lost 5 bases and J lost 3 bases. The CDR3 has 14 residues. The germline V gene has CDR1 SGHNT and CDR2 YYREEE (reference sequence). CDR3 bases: TGTGCCAGCAGTTTAGCGGGAGTGACAGATACGCAGTATTTT. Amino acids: CASSLAGVTDTQYF.

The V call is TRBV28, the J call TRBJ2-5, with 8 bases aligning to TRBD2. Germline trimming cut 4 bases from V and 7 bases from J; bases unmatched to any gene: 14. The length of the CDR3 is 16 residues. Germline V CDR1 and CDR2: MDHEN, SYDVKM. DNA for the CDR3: TGTGCCAGCAGTTCGACTAGCGCCTTTACTGGAGGGACCCAGTACTTC. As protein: CASSSTSAFTGGTQYF.

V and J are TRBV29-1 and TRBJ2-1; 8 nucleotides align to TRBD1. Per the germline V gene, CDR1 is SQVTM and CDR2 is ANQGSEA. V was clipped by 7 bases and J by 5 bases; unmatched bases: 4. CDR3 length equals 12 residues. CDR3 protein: CSGGQVNNEQFF. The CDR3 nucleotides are TGCAGCGGGGGACAGGTCAACAATGAGCAGTTCTTC.

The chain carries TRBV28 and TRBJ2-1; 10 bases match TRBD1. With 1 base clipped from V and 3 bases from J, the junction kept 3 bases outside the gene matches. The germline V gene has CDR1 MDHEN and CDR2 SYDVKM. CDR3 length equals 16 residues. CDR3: CASSLSRDRGYNEQFF. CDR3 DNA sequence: TGTGCCAGCAGTTTATCTAGGGACAGGGGCTACAATGAGCAGTTCTTC.

CDR3 sequence: CASSLFGSSGANVLTF. The CDR3 DNA is TGTGCCAGCAGCTTATTTGGGAGCTCTGGGGCCAACGTCCTGACTTTC. The chain couples TRBV7-2 to TRBJ2-6, with D possibly matching TRBD2 (5 bases). Germline V gene lookup returns CDR1 SGHTA and CDR2 FQGNSA. This CDR3 spans 16 amino acids. Trimming stripped 2 bases from V and 0 bases from J, with 8 bases between.

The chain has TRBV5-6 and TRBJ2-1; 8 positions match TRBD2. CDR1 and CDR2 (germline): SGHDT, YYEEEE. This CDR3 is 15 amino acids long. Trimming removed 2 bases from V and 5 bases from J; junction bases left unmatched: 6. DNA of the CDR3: TGTGCCAGCAGCTTTAACGGGAGGGAAAACAATGAGCAGTTCTTC. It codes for CASSFNGRENNEQFF. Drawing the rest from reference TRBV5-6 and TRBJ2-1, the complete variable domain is DAGVTQSPTHLIKTRGQQVTLRCSPKSGHDTVSWYQQALGQGPQFIFQYYEEEERQRGNFPDRFSGHQFPNYSSELNVNALLLGDSALYLCASSFNGRENNEQFFGPGTRLTVL.

CDR3 DNA: TGTGCCAGCAGACCGGGCCCGAGAGATGAAAAACTGTTTTTT. This encodes CASRPGPRDEKLFF. This sequence joins TRBV7-8 and TRBJ1-4; D is undetermined. The CDR3 has 14 amino acids. The germline V gene encodes CDR1 SGHVS and CDR2 FQNEAQ. V lost 6 bases and J lost 6, with 14 bases in between.

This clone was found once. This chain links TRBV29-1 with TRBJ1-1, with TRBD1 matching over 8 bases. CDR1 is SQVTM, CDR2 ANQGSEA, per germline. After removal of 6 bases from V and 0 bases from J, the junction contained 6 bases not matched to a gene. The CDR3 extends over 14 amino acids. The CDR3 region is CSVYRGGVNTEAFF. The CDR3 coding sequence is TGCAGCGTCTACAGGGGGGGCGTGAACACTGAAGCTTTCTTT.

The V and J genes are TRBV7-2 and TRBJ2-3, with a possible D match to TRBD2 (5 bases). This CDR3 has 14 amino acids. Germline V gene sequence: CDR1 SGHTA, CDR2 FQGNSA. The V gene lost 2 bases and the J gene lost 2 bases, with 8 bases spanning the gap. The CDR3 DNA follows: TGTGCCAGCAGCTTATTCCGGGACACAGATACGCAGTATTTT. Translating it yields CASSLFRDTDTQYF.

The CDR3 loop is CASSLGSGGSYNEQFF. As DNA, the CDR3 is TGTGCCAGCAGCCTCGGTTCAGGCGGCTCCTACAATGAGCAGTTCTTC. V usage is TRBV3-1 (or the pseudogene TRBV3-2) and J usage is TRBJ2-1; no clear D gene. Per germline, CDR1 LGHDT and CDR2 YNNKEL (reference sequence). Deletions cut 4 bases from V and 0 bases from J, with 13 bases between. The CDR3 consists of 16 residues.

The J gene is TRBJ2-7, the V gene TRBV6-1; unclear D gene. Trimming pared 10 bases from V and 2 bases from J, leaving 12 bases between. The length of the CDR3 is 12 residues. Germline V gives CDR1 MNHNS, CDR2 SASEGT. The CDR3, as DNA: TGTGCCACCGCATTGACGGCCTACGAGCAGTACTTC. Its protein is CATALTAYEQYF.

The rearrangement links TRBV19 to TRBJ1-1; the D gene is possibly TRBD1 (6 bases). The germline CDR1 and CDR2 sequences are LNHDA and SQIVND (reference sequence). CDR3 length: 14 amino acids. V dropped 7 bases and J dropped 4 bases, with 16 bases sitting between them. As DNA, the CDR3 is TGTGCCAGTAATGCCTACAGGGATTTCACTGAAGCTTTCTTT. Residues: CASNAYRDFTEAFF.

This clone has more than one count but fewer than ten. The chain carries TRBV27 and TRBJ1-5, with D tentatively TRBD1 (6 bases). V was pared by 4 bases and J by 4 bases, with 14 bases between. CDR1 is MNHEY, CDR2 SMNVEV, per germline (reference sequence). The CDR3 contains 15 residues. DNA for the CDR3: TGTGCCAGCAGTTCTTACTGGGACACGAATCAGCCCCAGCATTTT. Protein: CASSSYWDTNQPQHF.

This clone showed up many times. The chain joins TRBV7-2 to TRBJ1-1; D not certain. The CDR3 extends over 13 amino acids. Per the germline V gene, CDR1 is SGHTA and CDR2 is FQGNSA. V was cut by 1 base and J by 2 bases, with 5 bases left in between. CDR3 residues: CASSLEGNTEAFF. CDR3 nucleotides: TGTGCCAGCAGCTTAGAGGGAAACACTGAAGCTTTCTTT.

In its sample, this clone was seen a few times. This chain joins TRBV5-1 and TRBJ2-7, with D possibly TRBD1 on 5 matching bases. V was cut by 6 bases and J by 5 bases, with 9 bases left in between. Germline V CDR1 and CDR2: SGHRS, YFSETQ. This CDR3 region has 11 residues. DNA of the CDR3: TGCGCCAGCAACCAGGGCCACGAGCAGTACTTC. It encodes CASNQGHEQYF.

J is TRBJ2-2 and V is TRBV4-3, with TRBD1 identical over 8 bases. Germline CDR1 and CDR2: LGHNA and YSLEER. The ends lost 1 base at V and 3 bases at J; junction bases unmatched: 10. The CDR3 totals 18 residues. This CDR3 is CASSQVLDREGDTGELFF. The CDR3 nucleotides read TGCGCCAGCAGCCAAGTCCTGGACAGGGAAGGGGACACCGGGGAGCTGTTTTTT.

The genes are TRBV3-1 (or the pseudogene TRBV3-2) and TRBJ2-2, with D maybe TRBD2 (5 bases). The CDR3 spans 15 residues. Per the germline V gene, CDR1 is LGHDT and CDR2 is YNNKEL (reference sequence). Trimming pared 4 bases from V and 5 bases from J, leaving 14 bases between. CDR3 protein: CASSLGLSRTGELFF. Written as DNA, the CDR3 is TGTGCCAGCAGCCTTGGACTGTCTAGGACCGGGGAGCTGTTTTTT.

The CDR3 here is CASSRDRGNEKLFF. The CDR3 nucleotides are TGTGCCAGCAGCCGGGACAGGGGTAATGAAAAACTGTTTTTT. V and J are TRBV7-2 and TRBJ1-4; 10 bases are shared with TRBD1. V trimming: 5 bases; J trimming: 4 bases; junction bases outside the gene matches: 1. The CDR3 is 14 amino acids. Germline V gives CDR1 SGHTA, CDR2 FQGNSA.

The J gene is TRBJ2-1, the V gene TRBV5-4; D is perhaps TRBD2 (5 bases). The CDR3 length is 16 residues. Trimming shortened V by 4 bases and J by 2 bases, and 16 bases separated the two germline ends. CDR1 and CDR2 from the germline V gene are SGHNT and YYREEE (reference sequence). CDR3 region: CASSQAGAEPYNEQFF. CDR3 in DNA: TGTGCCAGCAGCCAAGCAGGAGCGGAACCCTACAATGAGCAGTTCTTC.

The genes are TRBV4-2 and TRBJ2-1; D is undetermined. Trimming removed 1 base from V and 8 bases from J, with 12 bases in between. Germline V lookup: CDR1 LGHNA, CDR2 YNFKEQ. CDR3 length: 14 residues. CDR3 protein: CASSQVLLRDEQFF. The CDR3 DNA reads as TGTGCCAGCAGCCAAGTCCTGCTACGGGATGAGCAGTTCTTC.

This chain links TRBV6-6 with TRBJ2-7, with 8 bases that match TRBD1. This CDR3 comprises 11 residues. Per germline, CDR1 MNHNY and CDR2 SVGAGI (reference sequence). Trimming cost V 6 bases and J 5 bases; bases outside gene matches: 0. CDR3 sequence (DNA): TGTGCCAGCAGGGACAGGGACGAGCAGTACTTC. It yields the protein CASRDRDEQYF.

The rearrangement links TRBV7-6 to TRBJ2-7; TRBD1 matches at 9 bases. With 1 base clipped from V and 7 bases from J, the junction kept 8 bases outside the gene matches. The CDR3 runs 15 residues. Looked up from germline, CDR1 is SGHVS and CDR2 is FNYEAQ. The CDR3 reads CASSLGPDRGVEQYF. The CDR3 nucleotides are TGTGCCAGCAGCTTAGGGCCGGACAGGGGCGTAGAGCAGTACTTC. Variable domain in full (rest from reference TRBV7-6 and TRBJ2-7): GAGVSQSPRYKVTKRGQDVALRCDPISGHVSLYWYRQALGQGPEFLTYFNYEAQQDKSGLPNDRFSAERPEGSISTLTIQRTEQRDSAMYRCASSLGPDRGVEQYFGPGTRLTVT.

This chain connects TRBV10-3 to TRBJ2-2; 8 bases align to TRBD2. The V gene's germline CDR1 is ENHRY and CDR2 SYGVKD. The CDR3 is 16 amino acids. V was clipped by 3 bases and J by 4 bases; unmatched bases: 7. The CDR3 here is CAISEFSGRGTGELFF. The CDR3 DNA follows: TGTGCCATCAGTGAATTCAGCGGGAGAGGCACCGGGGAGCTGTTTTTT.

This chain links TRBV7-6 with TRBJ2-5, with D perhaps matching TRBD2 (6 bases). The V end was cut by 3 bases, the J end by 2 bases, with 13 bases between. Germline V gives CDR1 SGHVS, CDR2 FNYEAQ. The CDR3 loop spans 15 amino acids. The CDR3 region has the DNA TGTGCCAGCAGCTTCTCGATTGGGGGGCAAGAGACCCAGTACTTC. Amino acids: CASSFSIGGQETQYF.

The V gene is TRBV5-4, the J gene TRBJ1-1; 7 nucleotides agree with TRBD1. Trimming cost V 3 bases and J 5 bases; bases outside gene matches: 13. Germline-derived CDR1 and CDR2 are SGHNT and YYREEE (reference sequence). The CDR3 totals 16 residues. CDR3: CASSSPLQGLGTEAFF. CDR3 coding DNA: TGTGCCAGCAGCTCACCTTTACAGGGGTTAGGGACTGAAGCTTTCTTT.

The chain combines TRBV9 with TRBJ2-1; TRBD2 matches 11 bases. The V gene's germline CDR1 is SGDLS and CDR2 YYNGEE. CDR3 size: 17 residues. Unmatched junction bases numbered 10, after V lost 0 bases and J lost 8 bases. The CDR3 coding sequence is TGTGCCAGCAGCGTAGATTTAGCGGGAGGGCGTTTGGATGAGCAGTTCTTC. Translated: CASSVDLAGGRLDEQFF.